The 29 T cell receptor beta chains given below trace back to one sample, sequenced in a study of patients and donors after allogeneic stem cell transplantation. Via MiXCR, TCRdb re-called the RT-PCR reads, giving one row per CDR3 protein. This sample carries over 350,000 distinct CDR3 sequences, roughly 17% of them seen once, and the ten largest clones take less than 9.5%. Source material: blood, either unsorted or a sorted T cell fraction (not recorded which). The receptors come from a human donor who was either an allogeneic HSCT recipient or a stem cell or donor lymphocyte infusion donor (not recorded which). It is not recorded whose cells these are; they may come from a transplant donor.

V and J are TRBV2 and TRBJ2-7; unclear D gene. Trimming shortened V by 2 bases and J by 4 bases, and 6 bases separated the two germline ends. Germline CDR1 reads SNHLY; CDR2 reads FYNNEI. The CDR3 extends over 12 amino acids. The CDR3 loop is CASSESGYEQYF. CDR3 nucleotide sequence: TGTGCCAGCAGTGAATCGGGTTACGAGCAGTACTTC.

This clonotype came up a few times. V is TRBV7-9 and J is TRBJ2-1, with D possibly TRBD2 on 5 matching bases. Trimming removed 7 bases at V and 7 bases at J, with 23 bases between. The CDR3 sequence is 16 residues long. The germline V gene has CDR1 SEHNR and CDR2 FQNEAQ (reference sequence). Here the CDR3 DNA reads TGTGCCAGCACCCATAGCGAACCCCCGAGATTGAATGAGCAGTTCTTC. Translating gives CASTHSEPPRLNEQFF.

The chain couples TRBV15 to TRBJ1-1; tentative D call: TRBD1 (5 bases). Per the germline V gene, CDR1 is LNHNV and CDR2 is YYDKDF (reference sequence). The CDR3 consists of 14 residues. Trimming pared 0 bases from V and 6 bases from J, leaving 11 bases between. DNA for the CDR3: TGTGCCACCAGCAGAGACCCGGGGACCCCTGAAGCTTTCTTT. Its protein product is CATSRDPGTPEAFF.

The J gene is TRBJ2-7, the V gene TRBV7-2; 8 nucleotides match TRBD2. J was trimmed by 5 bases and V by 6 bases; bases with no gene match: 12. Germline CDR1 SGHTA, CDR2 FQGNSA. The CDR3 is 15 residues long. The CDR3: CASRRGTGGRNEQYF. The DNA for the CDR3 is TGTGCCAGCAGAAGGGGGACGGGAGGGCGGAACGAGCAGTACTTC.

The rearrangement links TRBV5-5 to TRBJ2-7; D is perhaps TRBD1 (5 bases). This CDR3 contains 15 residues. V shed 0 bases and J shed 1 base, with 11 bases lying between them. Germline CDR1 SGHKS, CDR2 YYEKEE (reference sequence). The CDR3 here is CASSLAPRESYEQYF. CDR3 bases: TGTGCCAGCAGCTTGGCCCCCAGGGAATCCTACGAGCAGTACTTC.

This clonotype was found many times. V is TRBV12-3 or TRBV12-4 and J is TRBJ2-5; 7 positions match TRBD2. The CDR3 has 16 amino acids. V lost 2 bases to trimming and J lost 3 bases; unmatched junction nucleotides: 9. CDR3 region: CASSLTLGLGEETQYF. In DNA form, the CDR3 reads TGTGCCAGCAGTTTAACCCTTGGACTAGGGGAAGAGACCCAGTACTTC.

For the CDR3, the DNA is TGTGCCAGCAGTTCTTTAGGACCCCAGTACTTC. Translated, it gives CASSSLGPQYF. The gene calls are TRBV12-3 or TRBV12-4 and TRBJ2-5; D not certain. V lost 4 bases, J lost 9 bases, and 9 bases lay in between. The CDR3 covers 11 residues.

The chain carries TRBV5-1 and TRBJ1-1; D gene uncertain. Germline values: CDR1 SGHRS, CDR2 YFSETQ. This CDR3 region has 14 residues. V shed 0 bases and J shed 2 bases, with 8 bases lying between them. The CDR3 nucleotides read TGCGCCAGCAGCTTGGGACACATCAACACTGAAGCTTTCTTT. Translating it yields CASSLGHINTEAFF.

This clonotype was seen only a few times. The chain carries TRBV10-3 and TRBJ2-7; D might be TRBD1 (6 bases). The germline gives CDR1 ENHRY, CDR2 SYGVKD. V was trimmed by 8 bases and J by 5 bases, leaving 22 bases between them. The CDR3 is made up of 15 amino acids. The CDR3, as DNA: TGTGCCATCGCCCCCGGGACACCTTACGCCAACGAGCAGTACTTC. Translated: CAIAPGTPYANEQYF.

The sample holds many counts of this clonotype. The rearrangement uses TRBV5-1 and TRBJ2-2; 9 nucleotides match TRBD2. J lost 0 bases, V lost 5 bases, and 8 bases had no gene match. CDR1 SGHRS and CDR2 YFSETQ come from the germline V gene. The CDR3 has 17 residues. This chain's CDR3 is CASRNSGRPTNTGELFF. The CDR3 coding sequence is TGCGCCAGCAGAAATAGCGGGAGACCCACGAACACCGGGGAGCTGTTTTTT.

The CDR3, as DNA: TGTGCCAGCAGCTACCAGGGGGTTGACGAGCAGTACTTC. As protein: CASSYQGVDEQYF. V is TRBV7-6 and J is TRBJ2-7; 7 bases are shared with TRBD1. With 4 bases clipped from V and 5 bases from J, the junction kept 5 bases outside the gene matches. The length of the CDR3 is 13 residues. CDR1 is SGHVS and CDR2 is FNYEAQ in the germline V gene.

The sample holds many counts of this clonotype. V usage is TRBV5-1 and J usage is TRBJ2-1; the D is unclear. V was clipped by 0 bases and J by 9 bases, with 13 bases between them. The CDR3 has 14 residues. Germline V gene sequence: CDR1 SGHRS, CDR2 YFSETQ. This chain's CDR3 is CASSLASASGEQFF. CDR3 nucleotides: TGCGCCAGCAGCTTGGCATCCGCCAGTGGTGAGCAGTTCTTC.

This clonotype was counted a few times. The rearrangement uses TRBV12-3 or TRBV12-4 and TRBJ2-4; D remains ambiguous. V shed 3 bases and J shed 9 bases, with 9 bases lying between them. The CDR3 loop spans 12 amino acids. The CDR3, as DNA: TGTGCCAGCAGTTTCAGAAGGAGCATTCAGTACTTC. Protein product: CASSFRRSIQYF.

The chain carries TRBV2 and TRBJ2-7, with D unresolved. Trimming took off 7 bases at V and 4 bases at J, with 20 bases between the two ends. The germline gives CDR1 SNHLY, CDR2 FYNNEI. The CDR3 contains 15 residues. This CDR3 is CASTPPQPDQYEQYF. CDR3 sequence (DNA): TGTGCCAGCACCCCGCCCCAGCCAGATCAATACGAGCAGTACTTC.

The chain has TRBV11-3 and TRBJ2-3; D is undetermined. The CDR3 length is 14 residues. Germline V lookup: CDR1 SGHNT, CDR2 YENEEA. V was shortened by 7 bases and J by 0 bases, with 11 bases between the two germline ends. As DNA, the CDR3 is TGTGCCAGCACCCTTTCCCCTAGCACAGATACGCAGTATTTT. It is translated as CASTLSPSTDTQYF. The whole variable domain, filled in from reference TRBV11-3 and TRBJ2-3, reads EAGVVQSPRYKIIEKKQPVAFWCNPISGHNTLYWYLQNLGQGPELLIRYENEEAVDDSQLPKDRFSAERLKGVDSTLKIQPAELGDSAVYLCASTLSPSTDTQYFGPGTRLTVL.

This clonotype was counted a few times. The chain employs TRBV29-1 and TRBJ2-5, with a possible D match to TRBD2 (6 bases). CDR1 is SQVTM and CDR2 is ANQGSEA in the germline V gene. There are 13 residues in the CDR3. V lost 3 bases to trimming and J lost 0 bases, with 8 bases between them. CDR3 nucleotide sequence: TGCAGCGTTGACAGGACTAACCAAGAGACCCAGTACTTC. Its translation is CSVDRTNQETQYF.

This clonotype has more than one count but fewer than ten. The CDR3 DNA reads TGTGCTAGTGAGGACCGGGACAAACAAGAGACCCAGTACTTC. Translation gives CASEDRDKQETQYF. This chain links TRBV12-5 with TRBJ2-5, with a possible D match to TRBD1 (6 bases). The germline gives CDR1 LGHNT, CDR2 FRNRAP. This CDR3 contains 14 residues. Trimming removed 7 bases at V and 2 bases at J, with 14 bases between. The full variable domain, rest sourced from reference TRBV12-5 and TRBJ2-5, is DARVTQTPRHKVTEMGQEVTMRCQPILGHNTVFWYRQTMMQGLELLAYFRNRAPLDDSGMPKDRFSAEMPDATLATLKIQPSEPRDSAVYFCASEDRDKQETQYFGPGTRLLVL.

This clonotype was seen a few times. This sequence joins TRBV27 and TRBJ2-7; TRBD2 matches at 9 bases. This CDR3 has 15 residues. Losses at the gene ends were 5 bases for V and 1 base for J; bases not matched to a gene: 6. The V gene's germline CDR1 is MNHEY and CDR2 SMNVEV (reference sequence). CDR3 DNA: TGTGCCAGCAGTAAAGTAGCGGGAGAGTCCTACGAGCAGTACTTC. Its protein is CASSKVAGESYEQYF.

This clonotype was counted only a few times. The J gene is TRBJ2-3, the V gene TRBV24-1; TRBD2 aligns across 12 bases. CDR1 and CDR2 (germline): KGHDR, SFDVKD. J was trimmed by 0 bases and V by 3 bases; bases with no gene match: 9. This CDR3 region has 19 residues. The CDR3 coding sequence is TGTGCCACCAGTGATCCAAAGACTAGCGGGAGACCTAGCACAGATACGCAGTATTTT. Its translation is CATSDPKTSGRPSTDTQYF.

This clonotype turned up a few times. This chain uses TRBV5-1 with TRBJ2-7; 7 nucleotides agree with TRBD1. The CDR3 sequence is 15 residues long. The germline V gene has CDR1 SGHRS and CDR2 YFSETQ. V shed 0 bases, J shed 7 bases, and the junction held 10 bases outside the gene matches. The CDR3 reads CASSLGRTGSREQYF. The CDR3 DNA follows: TGCGCCAGCAGCTTGGGGAGGACAGGAAGTCGGGAGCAGTACTTC.

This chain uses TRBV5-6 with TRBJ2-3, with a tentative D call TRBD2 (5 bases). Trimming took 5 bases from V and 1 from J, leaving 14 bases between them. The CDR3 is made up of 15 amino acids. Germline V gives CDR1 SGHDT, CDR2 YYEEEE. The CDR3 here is CASSPGVLRTDTQYF. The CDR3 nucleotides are TGTGCCAGCAGTCCCGGGGTCCTTCGCACAGATACGCAGTATTTT. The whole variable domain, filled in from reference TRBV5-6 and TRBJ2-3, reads DAGVTQSPTHLIKTRGQQVTLRCSPKSGHDTVSWYQQALGQGPQFIFQYYEEEERQRGNFPDRFSGHQFPNYSSELNVNALLLGDSALYLCASSPGVLRTDTQYFGPGTRLTVL.

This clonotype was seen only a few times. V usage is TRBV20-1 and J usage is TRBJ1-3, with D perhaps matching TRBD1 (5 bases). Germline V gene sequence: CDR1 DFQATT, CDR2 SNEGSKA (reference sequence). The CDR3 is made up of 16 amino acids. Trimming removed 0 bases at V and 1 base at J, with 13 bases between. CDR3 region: CSAREGGSMSGNTIYF. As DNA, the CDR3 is TGCAGTGCTAGAGAGGGGGGTTCGATGTCTGGAAACACCATATATTTT.

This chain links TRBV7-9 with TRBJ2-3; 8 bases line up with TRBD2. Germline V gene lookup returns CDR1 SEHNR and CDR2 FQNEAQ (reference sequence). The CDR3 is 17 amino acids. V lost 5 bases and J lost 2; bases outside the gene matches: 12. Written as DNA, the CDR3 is TGTGCCAGCAGCCCCCGAAGGGCGGGAGGCTTCACAGATACGCAGTATTTT. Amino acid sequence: CASSPRRAGGFTDTQYF. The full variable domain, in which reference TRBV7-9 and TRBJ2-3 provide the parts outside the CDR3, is DTGVSQNPRHKITKRGQNVTFRCDPISEHNRLYWYRQTLGQGPEFLTYFQNEAQLEKSRLLSDRFSAERPKGSFSTLEIQRTEQGDSAMYLCASSPRRAGGFTDTQYFGPGTRLTVL.

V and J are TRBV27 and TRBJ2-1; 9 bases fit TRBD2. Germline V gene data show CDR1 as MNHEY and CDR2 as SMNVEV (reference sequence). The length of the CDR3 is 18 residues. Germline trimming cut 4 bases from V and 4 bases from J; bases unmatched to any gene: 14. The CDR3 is CASSWAAHLAGPYNEQFF. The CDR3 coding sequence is TGTGCCAGCAGTTGGGCCGCCCATCTAGCGGGGCCTTACAATGAGCAGTTCTTC.

The CDR3: CASSQGQEQYF. The CDR3 DNA is TGCGCCAGCAGCCAAGGGCAAGAGCAGTACTTC. This rearrangement joins TRBV4-1 to TRBJ2-7; D not certain. The CDR3 spans 11 residues. V was shortened by 1 base and J by 7 bases, with 5 bases between the two germline ends. The germline gives CDR1 MGHRA, CDR2 YSYEKL.

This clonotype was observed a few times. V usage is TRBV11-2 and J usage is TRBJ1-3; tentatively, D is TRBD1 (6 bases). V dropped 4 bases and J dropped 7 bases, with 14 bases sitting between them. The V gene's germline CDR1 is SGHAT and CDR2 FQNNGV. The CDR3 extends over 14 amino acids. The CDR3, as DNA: TGTGCCAGCAGCTCGGACAGAAGAAGGAACACCATATATTTT. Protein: CASSSDRRRNTIYF.

CDR3 sequence reads: CASSFTGLKTQYF. In DNA, the CDR3 is TGCGCCAGCAGCTTTACAGGGTTAAAGACCCAGTACTTC. The chain combines TRBV5-1 with TRBJ2-5; a weak D match, TRBD1 (6 bases). The CDR3 spans 13 residues. Per germline, CDR1 SGHRS and CDR2 YFSETQ. V was pared by 2 bases and J by 6 bases, with 11 bases between. The full variable domain, in which reference TRBV5-1 and TRBJ2-5 provide the parts outside the CDR3, is KAGVTQTPRYLIKTRGQQVTLSCSPISGHRSVSWYQQTPGQGLQFLFEYFSETQRNKGNFPGRFSGRQFSNSRSEMNVSTLELGDSALYLCASSFTGLKTQYFGPGTRLLVL.

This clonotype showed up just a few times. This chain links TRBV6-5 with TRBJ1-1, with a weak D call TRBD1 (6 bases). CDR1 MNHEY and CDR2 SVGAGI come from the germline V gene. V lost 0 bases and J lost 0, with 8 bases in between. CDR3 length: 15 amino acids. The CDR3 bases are TGTGCCAGCAGTTACTCTGGGGGCATGAACACTGAAGCTTTCTTT. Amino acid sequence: CASSYSGGMNTEAFF.

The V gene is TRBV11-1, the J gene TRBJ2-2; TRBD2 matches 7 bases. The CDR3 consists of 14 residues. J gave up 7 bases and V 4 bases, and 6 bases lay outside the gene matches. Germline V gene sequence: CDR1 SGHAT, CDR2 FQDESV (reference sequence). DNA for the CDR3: TGTGCCAGCAGCTACCGATCTAGCGGCGGGGAGCTGTTTTTT. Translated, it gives CASSYRSSGGELFF. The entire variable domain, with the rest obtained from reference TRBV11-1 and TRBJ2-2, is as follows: EAEVAQSPRYKITEKSQAVAFWCDPISGHATLYWYRQILGQGPELLVQFQDESVVDDSQLPKDRFSAERLKGVDSTLKIQPAELGDSAMYLCASSYRSSGGELFFGEGSRLTVL.